A single sample is the source of the 30 T cell receptor beta chains below, sequenced in a study of graft-versus-host responses after intestinal transplantation. The protocol was immunoSEQ multiplex PCR, while the TCRdb copy is restricted to in-frame clones and leaves out a portion. The table has around 93,000 clones, 75% to 95% seen once; the top ten hold around 6%. These receptors have no known antigen. This material consisted of unstimulated CD8+ T cells sorted from spleen or lymph node cells, taken before intestinal transplant. These receptors all stem from a human donor who received an intestinal transplant.

This rearrangement joins TRBV7-9 to TRBJ2-5, with 9 bases aligning to TRBD2. CDR3 length: 16 residues. Germline values: CDR1 SEHNR, CDR2 FQNEAQ (reference sequence). Trimming at V came to 5 bases and at J to 0 bases, leaving 7 bases not matched to a gene. The CDR3, as DNA: TGTGCCAGCAGCACCCCTAGCGGGGTGTACCAAGAGACCCAGTACTTC. It yields the protein CASSTPSGVYQETQYF.

The sample holds a few counts of this clone. The chain employs TRBV13 and TRBJ2-5, with D perhaps given as TRBD1 or TRBD2 (5 bases each). V lost 6 bases and J lost 7, with 18 bases in between. Germline-derived CDR1 and CDR2 are PRHDT and FYEKMQ (reference sequence). This CDR3 is built from 14 residues. Written as DNA, the CDR3 is TGTGCCAGCAGTTCAGCTGGGGGTAGGGGGACCCAGTACTTC. Its translation: CASSSAGGRGTQYF. The full variable domain, its missing parts supplied by reference TRBV13 and TRBJ2-5, is AAGVIQSPRHLIKEKRETATLKCYPIPRHDTVYWYQQGPGQDPQFLISFYEKMQSDKGSIPDRFSAQQFSDYHSELNMSSLELGDSALYFCASSSAGGRGTQYFGPGTRLLVL.

The V call is TRBV11-2, the J call TRBJ2-1; 12 nucleotides align to TRBD2. The germline V gene encodes CDR1 SGHAT and CDR2 FQNNGV. The CDR3 spans 16 residues. Trimming at V came to 5 bases and at J to 8 bases, leaving 10 bases not matched to a gene. CDR3 bases: TGTGCCAGCAGCCCTAGCCTAGCGGGGGGGCATTATGAGCAGTTCTTC. This encodes CASSPSLAGGHYEQFF.

V gene TRBV15 combines with J gene TRBJ1-5; a possible D gene is TRBD1 (6 bases). Trimming pared 0 bases from V and 4 bases from J, leaving 10 bases between. The CDR3 loop spans 15 amino acids. Germline values: CDR1 LNHNV, CDR2 YYDKDF (reference sequence). CDR3 in amino acids: CATSRDLGANQPQHF. Written as DNA, the CDR3 is TGTGCCACCAGCAGAGATTTGGGGGCGAATCAGCCCCAGCATTTT.

The rearrangement uses TRBV13 and TRBJ1-1; D unresolved. The germline V gene encodes CDR1 PRHDT and CDR2 FYEKMQ (reference sequence). The CDR3 runs to 11 residues. Trimming took off 2 bases at V and 4 bases at J, with 2 bases between the two ends. The CDR3: CASSLSTEAFF. The CDR3 nucleotides are TGTGCCAGCAGCTTAAGCACTGAAGCTTTCTTT.

The chain couples TRBV11-2 to TRBJ2-3; D perhaps matches TRBD2 (7 bases). V lost 2 bases to trimming and J lost 10 bases, with 19 bases between them. The germline V gene has CDR1 SGHAT and CDR2 FQNNGV. The CDR3 runs 15 residues. CDR3 nucleotide sequence: TGTGCCAGCAGCTTAACCGGTCGCGGGGGCTTTCCGCAGTATTTT. This codes for CASSLTGRGGFPQYF. Full variable domain (outside the CDR3, taken from reference TRBV11-2 and TRBJ2-3): EAGVAQSPRYKIIEKRQSVAFWCNPISGHATLYWYQQILGQGPKLLIQFQNNGVVDDSQLPKDRFSAERLKGVDSTLKIQPAKLEDSAVYLCASSLTGRGGFPQYFGPGTRLTVL.

This clone was seen only once. The chain employs TRBV27 and TRBJ2-1, with 9 positions matching TRBD2. Germline CDR1 reads MNHEY; CDR2 reads SMNVEV (reference sequence). V trimming: 8 bases; J trimming: 6 bases; junction bases outside the gene matches: 8. There are 14 residues in the CDR3. CDR3 coding DNA: TGTGCCAGCGGAGGACTAGCGCGTTTCAATGAGCAGTTCTTC. It is translated as CASGGLARFNEQFF.

The chain uses TRBV11-1 and TRBJ2-7, with TRBD2 identical over 11 bases. Germline V gene lookup returns CDR1 SGHAT and CDR2 FQDESV (reference sequence). Trimming removed 3 bases from V and 2 bases from J; junction bases left unmatched: 15. The length of the CDR3 is 19 residues. Written as DNA, the CDR3 is TGTGCCAGCAGCTTTCTACTAGCGGGAGCGGGGAGGGCCCCCTACGAGCAGTACTTC. The encoded protein is CASSFLLAGAGRAPYEQYF. Variable domain in full (rest from reference TRBV11-1 and TRBJ2-7): EAEVAQSPRYKITEKSQAVAFWCDPISGHATLYWYRQILGQGPELLVQFQDESVVDDSQLPKDRFSAERLKGVDSTLKIQPAELGDSAMYLCASSFLLAGAGRAPYEQYFGPGTRLTVT.

In nucleotides, the CDR3 is TGTGCCAGCAGCCAACACTTCTGGGCGGGGGAGAGCACAGATACGCAGTATTTT. Protein: CASSQHFWAGESTDTQYF. The rearrangement links TRBV14 to TRBJ2-3; the match to TRBD2 covers 7 bases. There are 18 residues in the CDR3. With V trimmed by 2 bases and J by 0 bases, 11 bases remained unmatched. Germline V lookup: CDR1 SGHDN, CDR2 FVKESK.

The chain couples TRBV21-1 to TRBJ2-7; the table assigns TRBD2, which was not confirmed against the DNA. TRBV21-1 is a listed pseudogene. The CDR3 runs 16 residues. The CDR3 sequence is CASSKARLAGVHEQYF. Written as DNA, the CDR3 is TGTGCCAGCAGCAAAGCGCGACTAGCGGGAGTTCACGAGCAGTACTTC.

This clone appeared a few times. With only one base between it and a far larger clone, this is likely a read error. This chain joins TRBV7-3 and TRBJ1-6, with D maybe TRBD1 (6 bases). Trimming left V 1 base short and J 7 bases short, with 11 bases between. The CDR3 loop spans 15 amino acids. The germline V gene has CDR1 SGHTA and CDR2 FQGTGA. The chain's CDR3 is CASSLMGGANSPLHF. The CDR3, as DNA: TGTGCCAGCAGCTTAATGGGGGGGGCAAATTCACCCCTCCACTTT.

This clone was counted between two and nine times. The chain has TRBV7-9 and TRBJ2-7; a weak D match, TRBD2 (6 bases). CDR1 and CDR2 (germline): SEHNR, FQNEAQ (reference sequence). The CDR3 runs 14 residues. V shed 5 bases and J shed 4 bases, with 15 bases lying between them. CDR3 DNA: TGTGCCAGCAGCCAGGATTGGGGGAGGTACGAGCAGTACTTC. This encodes CASSQDWGRYEQYF.

The chain uses TRBV4-2 and TRBJ1-1; D is unresolved. The CDR3 runs to 15 residues. The V end was cut by 0 bases, the J end by 5 bases, with 13 bases between. CDR1 and CDR2 (germline): LGHNA, YNFKEQ. CDR3 residues: CASSQDKASLTEAFF. The CDR3 nucleotides read TGTGCCAGCAGCCAAGATAAGGCCAGTCTAACTGAAGCTTTCTTT.

The rearrangement joins TRBV6-5 to TRBJ2-3, with TRBD2 identical over 10 bases. Germline CDR1 reads MNHEY; CDR2 reads SVGAGI. The CDR3 consists of 14 residues. Trimming removed 5 bases from V and 2 bases from J; junction bases left unmatched: 1. Here the CDR3 DNA reads TGTGCCAGCAGTGGGACTAGCGTCACAGATACGCAGTATTTT. The encoded protein is CASSGTSVTDTQYF.

Only one count was recorded for this clone. CDR3 sequence reads: CASSELTAYNSPLHF. CDR3 nucleotides: TGTGCCAGCAGTGAATTGACAGCTTATAATTCACCCCTCCACTTT. The chain recombines TRBV6-1 with TRBJ1-6; D may be TRBD1 (5 bases). The germline V and J ends were trimmed by 2 bases and 4 bases, with 9 bases remaining between them. This CDR3 has 15 residues. Per germline, CDR1 MNHNS and CDR2 SASEGT.

The rearrangement links TRBV19 to TRBJ2-7; maybe TRBD1 (7 bases). Trimming left V 3 bases short and J 7 bases short, with 16 bases between. Germline lookup yields CDR1 LNHDA and CDR2 SQIVND (reference sequence). The CDR3 has 14 amino acids. CDR3: CASSIYDQGGEQYF. As DNA, the CDR3 is TGTGCCAGTAGTATTTATGACCAGGGGGGAGAGCAGTACTTC.

V gene TRBV28 combines with J gene TRBJ2-7; 10 positions agree with TRBD1. Germline-derived CDR1 and CDR2 are MDHEN and SYDVKM. The CDR3 is made up of 14 amino acids. V was pared by 8 bases and J by 3 bases, with 7 bases of the junction left unmatched. CDR3 bases: TGTGCCAGCTCCTGGGGGGACAGGGGCTACGAGCAGTACTTC. Protein product: CASSWGDRGYEQYF.

This chain joins TRBV4-1 and TRBJ2-7, with 8 bases identical to TRBD1. This CDR3 comprises 16 residues. Trimming took 6 bases from V and 0 from J; bases not matched to a gene: 10. Germline loops: CDR1 MGHRA, CDR2 YSYEKL. CDR3 DNA: TGCGCCAGCAGACAAAGGGTCGGGACAGGCTCCTACGAGCAGTACTTC. Translating it yields CASRQRVGTGSYEQYF.

The chain links TRBV9 to TRBJ2-1; D is unclear. From germline, CDR1 is SGDLS and CDR2 YYNGEE. Trimming took off 0 bases at V and 7 bases at J, with 8 bases between the two ends. The length of the CDR3 is 13 residues. The CDR3 loop reads CASSVVVGNEQFF. As DNA, the CDR3 is TGTGCCAGCAGCGTAGTAGTGGGAAATGAGCAGTTCTTC.

V and J are TRBV2 and TRBJ2-1; D gene ambiguous. V lost 2 bases and J 0 bases, leaving 11 bases between the germline ends. The CDR3 consists of 16 residues. Germline V gene data show CDR1 as SNHLY and CDR2 as FYNNEI. In DNA form, the CDR3 reads TGTGCCAGCAGTGAAACGGAGCTGAGCTCCTACAATGAGCAGTTCTTC. It encodes CASSETELSSYNEQFF. Drawing the rest from reference TRBV2 and TRBJ2-1, the complete variable domain is EPEVTQTPSHQVTQMGQEVILRCVPISNHLYFYWYRQILGQKVEFLVSFYNNEISEKSEIFDDQFSVERPDGSNFTLKIRSTKLEDSAMYFCASSETELSSYNEQFFGPGTRLTVL.

V is TRBV6-5 and J is TRBJ1-2; D not certain. This CDR3 contains 11 residues. Trimming took 9 bases from V and 4 from J, leaving 9 bases between them. Germline CDR1 MNHEY, CDR2 SVGAGI. CDR3 protein: CASIGFYGYTF. In DNA form, the CDR3 reads TGTGCCAGTATCGGATTCTATGGCTACACCTTC.

The chain is built from TRBV29-1 and TRBJ2-7; 10 bases align to TRBD2. The CDR3 sequence is 14 residues long. Germline V gene data show CDR1 as SQVTM and CDR2 as ANQGSEA. V lost 6 bases to trimming and J lost 3 bases; unmatched junction nucleotides: 8. The CDR3, as DNA: TGCAGCGTGGATTTAGCGGGAGGTTACTACGAGCAGTACTTC. It specifies CSVDLAGGYYEQYF.

This chain links TRBV28 with TRBJ1-1; D not resolved. V was pared by 3 bases and J by 5 bases, with 4 bases between. The germline V gene encodes CDR1 MDHEN and CDR2 SYDVKM. CDR3 length: 11 amino acids. The CDR3 region has the DNA TGTGCCAGCAGTTTGGGGACTGAAGCTTTCTTT. It encodes CASSLGTEAFF.

CDR3 sequence reads: CASSPVSGTGAPGNEKLFF. CDR3 nucleotides: TGTGCCAGCTCACCAGTTTCCGGGACAGGGGCCCCGGGTAATGAAAAACTGTTTTTT. This chain connects TRBV18 to TRBJ1-4, with 10 bases lining up with TRBD1. The CDR3 consists of 19 residues. Germline CDR1 and CDR2: KGHSH and LQKENI. V dropped 2 bases and J dropped 4; count of bases not matched to a gene: 13.

The chain employs TRBV15 and TRBJ1-5; D is ambiguous. The CDR3 loop spans 16 amino acids. Trimming pared 0 bases from V and 3 bases from J, leaving 12 bases between. CDR1 and CDR2 (germline): LNHNV, YYDKDF (reference sequence). The CDR3 spells CATSRDEWAYNQPQHF. CDR3 DNA: TGTGCCACCAGCAGAGATGAGTGGGCCTACAATCAGCCCCAGCATTTT.

This clone was observed a handful of times. The chain couples TRBV6-5 to TRBJ1-3; unclear D gene. The ends were cut back, 6 bases at V and 2 bases at J, with 8 bases in the middle. Germline V CDR1 and CDR2: MNHEY, SVGAGI. This CDR3 has 13 amino acids. CDR3 nucleotide sequence: TGTGCCAGCAGCCCCCTTCCTGGAAACACCATATATTTT. Translation: CASSPLPGNTIYF.

The chain couples TRBV6-5 to TRBJ2-7; D gene unclear. CDR3 length equals 12 residues. Between the trimmed V and J ends, which lost 1 base and 5 bases, there was a span of 6 bases. Germline lookup yields CDR1 MNHEY and CDR2 SVGAGI. The CDR3 is CASSYWGDEQYF. The CDR3, as DNA: TGTGCCAGCAGTTACTGGGGTGACGAGCAGTACTTC.

The chain uses TRBV7-9 and TRBJ2-1, with TRBD2 matching 9 bases. V dropped 1 base and J dropped 4; count of bases not matched to a gene: 5. Germline CDR1 SEHNR, CDR2 FQNEAQ (reference sequence). This CDR3 comprises 16 residues. The CDR3: CASSLGSGGIYNEQFF. CDR3 coding DNA: TGTGCCAGCAGCTTAGGTAGCGGGGGAATATACAATGAGCAGTTCTTC. The entire variable domain, with the rest obtained from reference TRBV7-9 and TRBJ2-1, is as follows: DTGVSQNPRHKITKRGQNVTFRCDPISEHNRLYWYRQTLGQGPEFLTYFQNEAQLEKSRLLSDRFSAERPKGSFSTLEIQRTEQGDSAMYLCASSLGSGGIYNEQFFGPGTRLTVL.

This clone showed up just once. The chain uses TRBV28 and TRBJ2-3; TRBD1 might be the D (6 bases). The V and J ends lost 7 bases and 0 bases respectively, with 17 bases between them. From germline, CDR1 is MDHEN and CDR2 SYDVKM. This CDR3 spans 16 amino acids. CDR3 residues: CASTLSQGPSTDTQYF. The CDR3 DNA follows: TGTGCCAGCACTCTCTCCCAGGGGCCTAGCACAGATACGCAGTATTTT. The full variable domain, its missing parts supplied by reference TRBV28 and TRBJ2-3, is DVKVTQSSRYLVKRTGEKVFLECVQDMDHENMFWYRQDPGLGLRLIYFSYDVKMKEKGDIPEGYSVSREKKERFSLILESASTNQTSMYLCASTLSQGPSTDTQYFGPGTRLTVL.

The CDR3 coding sequence is TGTGCCACCAGCAGAGCAGAAACGGGGAATCAGCCCCAGCATTTT. Translation: CATSRAETGNQPQHF. This chain joins TRBV15 and TRBJ1-5; no firm D call. V dropped 1 base and J dropped 4 bases, with 11 bases sitting between them. CDR1 is LNHNV and CDR2 is YYDKDF in the germline V gene (reference sequence). This CDR3 contains 15 residues.